The entry below describes one T cell receptor (beta chain). The antigen remains unidentified. V dropped 6 bases and J dropped 6 bases, with 11 bases sitting between them. The CDR3 covers 12 residues. The germline gives CDR1 LNHDA, CDR2 SQIVND (reference sequence). Profiling relied on immunoSEQ multiplex PCR, and the TCRdb table lists in-frame clones only, not all of them. The sample has around 33,000 clones; 82% are singletons. The data stem from a study of PD-L1 blockade in urothelial cancer. Study-wide background: About nine tenths of the roughly 30 patients were men whose urothelial cancer was bladder-origin. Prior regimens of chemotherapy numbered 0 to 3 per patient. Samples came from 3 weeks, at the second dose, and 6 weeks into treatment.

Findings and limits, study-wide: At the 3-week point, tumor-associated blood clones expanded more in durable-benefit patients.

The sample's time point: pretreatment peripheral blood. This material consisted of PBMCs, taken around atezolizumab (anti-PD-L1) treatment. The origin of this receptor is a man aged 55 to 70 with urothelial cancer. The chain joins TRBV19 to TRBJ1-2, with TRBD1 as a possible D gene (5 bases). For the CDR3, the DNA is TGTGCCAGTAGCAGGGATTCGGATGGCTACACCTTC. This gives the protein CASSRDSDGYTF.